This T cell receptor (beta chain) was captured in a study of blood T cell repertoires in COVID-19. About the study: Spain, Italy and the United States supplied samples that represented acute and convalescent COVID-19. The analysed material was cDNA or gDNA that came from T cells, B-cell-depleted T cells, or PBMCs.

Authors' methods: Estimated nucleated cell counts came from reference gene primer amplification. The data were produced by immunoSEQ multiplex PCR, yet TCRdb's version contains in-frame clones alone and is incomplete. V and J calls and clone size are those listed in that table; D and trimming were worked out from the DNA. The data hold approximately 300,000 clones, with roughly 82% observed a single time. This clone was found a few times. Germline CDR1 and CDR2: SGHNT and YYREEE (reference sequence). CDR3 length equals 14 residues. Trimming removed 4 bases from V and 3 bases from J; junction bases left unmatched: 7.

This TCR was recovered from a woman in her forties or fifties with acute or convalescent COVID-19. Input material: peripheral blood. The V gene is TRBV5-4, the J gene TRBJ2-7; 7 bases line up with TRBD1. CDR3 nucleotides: TGTGCCAGCAGCCAAAGACAGGGCGACTACGAGCAGTACTTC. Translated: CASSQRQGDYEQYF.